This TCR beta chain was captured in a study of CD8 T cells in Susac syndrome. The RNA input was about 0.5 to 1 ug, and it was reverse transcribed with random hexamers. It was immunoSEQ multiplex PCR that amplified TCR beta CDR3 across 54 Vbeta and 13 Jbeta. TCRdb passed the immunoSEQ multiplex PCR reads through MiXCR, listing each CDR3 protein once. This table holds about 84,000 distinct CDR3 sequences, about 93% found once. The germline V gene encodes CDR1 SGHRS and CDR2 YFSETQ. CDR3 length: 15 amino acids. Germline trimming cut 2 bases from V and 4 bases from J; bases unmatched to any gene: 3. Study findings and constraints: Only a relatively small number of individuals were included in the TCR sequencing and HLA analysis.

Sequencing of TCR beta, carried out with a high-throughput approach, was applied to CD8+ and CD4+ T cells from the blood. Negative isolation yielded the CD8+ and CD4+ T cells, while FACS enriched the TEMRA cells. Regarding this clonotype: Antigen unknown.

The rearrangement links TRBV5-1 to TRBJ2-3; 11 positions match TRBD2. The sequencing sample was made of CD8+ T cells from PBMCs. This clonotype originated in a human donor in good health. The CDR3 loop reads CASSFRLAGSDTQYF. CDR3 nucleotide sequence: TGCGCCAGCAGCTTCCGACTAGCGGGGTCAGATACGCAGTATTTT. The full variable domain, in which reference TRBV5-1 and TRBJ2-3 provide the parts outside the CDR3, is KAGVTQTPRYLIKTRGQQVTLSCSPISGHRSVSWYQQTPGQGLQFLFEYFSETQRNKGNFPGRFSGRQFSNSRSEMNVSTLELGDSALYLCASSFRLAGSDTQYFGPGTRLTVL.